This TCR beta chain was sequenced during a study of Graves' ophthalmopathy and Graves' hyperthyroidism. As for the study in general: Investigators collected peripheral blood at initial diagnosis, before any treatment was given.

V dropped 5 bases and J dropped 4 bases, with 17 bases sitting between them. Per germline, CDR1 SGHAT and CDR2 FQNNGV. The CDR3 runs to 16 residues. This clonotype was found many times. Fresh peripheral blood, 8.5 to 10 ml, was the PBMC source. RNA served as the template for amplifying TCR beta CDR3 regions. First-round RT-PCR used HTBI primers; second-round multiplex PCR followed. TCRdb redid the calling of the multiplex PCR reads with MiXCR, one entry per CDR3 protein. The table records 300,000 to 450,000 distinct CDR3 sequences, approximately 18% of them present only once. The chain carries TRBV11-2 and TRBJ2-2, with D perhaps TRBD2 (5 bases). Specimen: peripheral blood. This TCR derives from an adult woman with stable Graves' hyperthyroidism. CDR3 coding DNA: TGTGCCAGCAGCCCGAGGGCCCATCTGACCACCGGGGAGCTGTTTTTT. As protein: CASSPRAHLTTGELFF.